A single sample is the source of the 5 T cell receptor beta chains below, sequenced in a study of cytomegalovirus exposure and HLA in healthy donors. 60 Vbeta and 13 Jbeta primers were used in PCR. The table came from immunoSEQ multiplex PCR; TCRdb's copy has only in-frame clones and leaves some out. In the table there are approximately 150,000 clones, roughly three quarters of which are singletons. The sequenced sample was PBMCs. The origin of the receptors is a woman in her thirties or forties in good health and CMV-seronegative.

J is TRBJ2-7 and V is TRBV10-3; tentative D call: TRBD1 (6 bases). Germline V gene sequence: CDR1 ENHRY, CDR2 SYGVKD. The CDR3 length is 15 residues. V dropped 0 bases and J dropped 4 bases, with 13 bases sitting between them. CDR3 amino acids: CAISESPTGLYEQYF. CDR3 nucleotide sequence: TGTGCCATCAGTGAGTCCCCAACAGGGCTATACGAGCAGTACTTC.

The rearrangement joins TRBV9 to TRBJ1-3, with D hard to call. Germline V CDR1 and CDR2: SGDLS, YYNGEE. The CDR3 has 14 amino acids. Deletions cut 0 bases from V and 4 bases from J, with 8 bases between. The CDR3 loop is CASSVELAGNTIYF. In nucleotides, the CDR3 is TGTGCCAGCAGCGTAGAGCTCGCCGGAAACACCATATATTTT.

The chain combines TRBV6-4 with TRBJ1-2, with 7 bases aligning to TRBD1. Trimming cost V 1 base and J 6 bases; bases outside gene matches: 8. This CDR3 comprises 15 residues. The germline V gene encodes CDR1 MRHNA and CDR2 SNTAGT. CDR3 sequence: CASSDYGGGADGYTF. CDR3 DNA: TGTGCCAGCAGTGACTACGGAGGGGGCGCAGATGGCTACACCTTC.

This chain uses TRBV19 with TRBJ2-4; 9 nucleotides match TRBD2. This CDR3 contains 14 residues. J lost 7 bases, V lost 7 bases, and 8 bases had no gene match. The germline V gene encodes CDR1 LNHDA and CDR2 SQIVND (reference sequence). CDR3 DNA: TGTGCCAGTACCCTTAGCGGGAGTGGGAACATTCAGTACTTC. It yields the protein CASTLSGSGNIQYF.

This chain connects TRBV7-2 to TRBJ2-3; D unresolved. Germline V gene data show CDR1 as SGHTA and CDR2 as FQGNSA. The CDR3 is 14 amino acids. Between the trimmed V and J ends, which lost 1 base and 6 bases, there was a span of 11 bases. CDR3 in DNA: TGTGCCAGCAGCTTAGTGAGACCGGAGGATACGCAGTATTTT. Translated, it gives CASSLVRPEDTQYF.